Listed below are T cell receptor beta chains from one sample, sequenced in a study of T cell responses to AZD1222 COVID-19 vaccine. The method was immunoSEQ multiplex PCR; TCRdb's version includes in-frame clones alone and lacks a portion of them. The data show about 160,000 clones, 85% to 90% seen once. The input for sequencing was peripheral blood, taken on day 0 of AZD1222 vaccination. The origin of the receptors is an adult in good health. The CDR3 runs from the conserved cysteine through the conserved F or W. The D gene is left open where the match is weak. Only some rows state a clone size, as once, few, many or a class for expanded clones.

V	J	size	D	CDR3
TRBV7-9	TRBJ1-2	NA	NA	CASRQSGTGLYGYTF
TRBV7-2	TRBJ2-3	NA	TRBD1	CASLGQGRVSTDTQYF
TRBV6-4	TRBJ1-1	NA	NA	CASSVLREPLRTEAFF
TRBV7-8	TRBJ1-5	once	TRBD1	CASSPGGGNSNQPQHF
TRBV19	TRBJ2-5	NA	TRBD2	CASSASTSGYETQYF
TRBV7-9	TRBJ2-2	NA	NA	CASSFVFGKNTGELFF
TRBV4-2	TRBJ2-3	NA	TRBD2	CASSQEFTSGDTDTQYF
TRBV6-5	TRBJ1-5	NA	NA	CASSWDPRQPQHF
TRBV3-1/TRBV3-2	TRBJ1-4	NA	NA	CASSQEGLSNEKLFF
TRBV19	TRBJ2-6	NA	NA	CASAKSSGANVLTF
TRBV10-3	TRBJ2-3	NA	NA	CAISEASADTQYF
TRBV29-1	TRBJ1-2	NA	NA	CSVEVAQGMGYGYTF
TRBV7-2	TRBJ2-1	NA	TRBD2	CASSLVMLRGSYNEQFF
TRBV18	TRBJ1-1	NA	NA	CASSPPGRDGTEAFF
TRBV5-6	TRBJ1-5	NA	NA	CASSGSLSNQPQHF
TRBV6-2/TRBV6-3	TRBJ2-7	once	TRBD1	CASSHRSGQGFSEQYF
TRBV19	TRBJ1-3	NA	NA	CASSTRGGTGNTIYF
TRBV20-1	TRBJ1-2	once	NA	CRAPQGAGYTF
TRBV11-2	TRBJ1-1	NA	TRBD1	CASSPGQRNTEAFF
TRBV25-1	TRBJ1-3	NA	NA	CASSERTFAHSGNTIYF
TRBV5-1	TRBJ2-3	NA	TRBD1	CASSLGTGSTTDTQYF
TRBV12-3/TRBV12-4	TRBJ1-5	NA	NA	CASSLWGQPQHF
TRBV7-3	TRBJ2-1	few	NA	CASSLTRDNHNEQFF
TRBV11-3	TRBJ2-2	NA	TRBD1	CASSDDRVVTGELFF
TRBV4-1	TRBJ1-1	NA	TRBD1	CASSQGTGTEAFF
TRBV28	TRBJ2-1	NA	TRBD2	CASSLPTPSGGPLGIEQFF
TRBV19	TRBJ1-2	NA	NA	CASSSWGGYGYTF
TRBV10-3	TRBJ2-1	NA	NA	CAIRGNPSSEGGNEQFF
TRBV7-3	TRBJ2-2	NA	TRBD2	CASSAVLAGGPSTGELFF
TRBV10-2	TRBJ1-1	NA	TRBD1	CASGGQGNTEAFF
TRBV13	TRBJ2-2	NA	NA	CASSASLVRQNTGELFF
TRBV30	TRBJ1-4	NA	NA	CGVATNEKLFF
TRBV5-8	TRBJ2-3	NA	NA	CASSLALVPPTDTQYF
TRBV7-9	TRBJ2-1	NA	NA	CASSSRGGNVDEQFF
TRBV7-9	TRBJ2-5	NA	NA	CASSLTSRVEETQYF
TRBV19	TRBJ2-4	NA	NA	CASSKGWDLAKNIQYF
TRBV2	TRBJ1-1	once	NA	CASSPTGLRAEAFF
TRBV9	TRBJ2-3	NA	NA	CASSAPRDGSSTDTQYF
TRBV4-2	TRBJ2-6	NA	TRBD2	CASSQVGLAGGTVGANVLTF
TRBV5-1	TRBJ2-7	NA	TRBD2	CASSLAGAPGDEQYF
TRBV7-9	TRBJ1-5	NA	NA	CASSRQVSGNQPQHF
TRBV6-2/TRBV6-3	TRBJ2-6	NA	TRBD1	CASSSGTGRSGANVLTF
TRBV10-1	TRBJ1-5	once	TRBD1	CASSAPGGGLGNQPQHF
TRBV6-5	TRBJ1-1	NA	TRBD1	CASRLQGAETEAFF
TRBV5-8	TRBJ1-3	NA	TRBD1	CASSLPGGGNTIYF
TRBV12-3/TRBV12-4	TRBJ2-2	NA	NA	CASSLVRGGELFF
TRBV2	TRBJ2-5	NA	TRBD1	CASTGTGETQYF
TRBV27	TRBJ2-1	NA	NA	CASSSDYREQFF
TRBV6-5	TRBJ1-5	NA	TRBD1	CASSSTGNSNQPQHF
TRBV15	TRBJ2-3	NA	TRBD2	CATRKGTSQSTDTQYF
TRBV27	TRBJ2-1	NA	TRBD2	CASRVGTSGVNEQFF
TRBV6-2/TRBV6-3	TRBJ2-7	NA	NA	CASSYWGREYEQYF
TRBV7-9	TRBJ1-2	NA	TRBD1	CASSQGQGNYGYTF
TRBV3-1/TRBV3-2	TRBJ1-2	NA	NA	CASSQDPRGYTF